Each of the 18 T cell receptor beta chains below was sequenced from the same sample in a study of blood T cell repertoires in COVID-19. Profiling relied on immunoSEQ multiplex PCR, and the TCRdb table lists in-frame clones only, not all of them. The sample lists fewer than 200,000 clones; roughly 83% were seen once. The sample was peripheral blood. These receptors were obtained from a woman aged 80 or over with active or convalescent COVID-19.

This clone has just a few counts. The gene calls are TRBV18 and TRBJ1-2, with D tentatively TRBD1 (5 bases). CDR1 KGHSH and CDR2 LQKENI come from the germline V gene. CDR3 length: 17 residues. V dropped 2 bases and J dropped 1 base, with 17 bases sitting between them. As DNA, the CDR3 is TGTGCCAGCTCACCAGGGGCCACAACTTACAATAACTATGGCTACACCTTC. It is translated as CASSPGATTYNNYGYTF. The full variable domain, with the rest looked up from reference TRBV18 and TRBJ1-2, is NAGVMQNPRHLVRRRGQEARLRCSPMKGHSHVYWYRQLPEEGLKFMVYLQKENIIDESGMPKERFSAEFPKEGPSILRIQQVVRGDSAAYFCASSPGATTYNNYGYTFGSGTRLTVV.

The chain is built from TRBV6-6 and TRBJ2-5; TRBD1 matches at 8 bases. Unmatched junction bases numbered 3, after V lost 2 bases and J lost 4 bases. Looked up from germline, CDR1 is MNHNY and CDR2 is SVGAGI (reference sequence). The CDR3 loop spans 14 amino acids. The DNA of the CDR3 is TGTGCCAGCAGTTACCCAGGGGGCGGAGAGACCCAGTACTTC. Encoded protein: CASSYPGGGETQYF.

This chain uses TRBV6-2 or TRBV6-3 with TRBJ1-4; D possibly corresponds to TRBD1 (6 bases). Germline V CDR1 and CDR2: MNHEY, SVGEGT. This CDR3 is 16 amino acids long. Between the trimmed V and J ends, which lost 5 bases and 4 bases, there was a span of 17 bases. This CDR3 reads CASSLRQASLNEKLFF. CDR3 DNA sequence: TGTGCCAGCAGTCTCCGACAGGCCTCCCTTAATGAAAAACTGTTTTTT.

The V call is TRBV4-3, the J call TRBJ2-1, with TRBD2 identical over 8 bases. CDR3 length: 17 amino acids. The V gene's germline CDR1 is LGHNA and CDR2 YSLEER. The V gene end was trimmed by 1 base and the J gene end by 1 base; junction bases not matched to a gene: 6. The CDR3 coding sequence is TGCGCCAGCAGCCAAGTCCTCACTAGCGGATCCTACAATGAGCAGTTCTTC. Amino acid sequence: CASSQVLTSGSYNEQFF.

The V and J genes are TRBV3-1 (or the pseudogene TRBV3-2) and TRBJ2-1; 11 nucleotides line up with TRBD1. After removal of 3 bases from V and 4 bases from J, the junction contained 11 bases not matched to a gene. The CDR3 loop spans 18 amino acids. Germline-derived CDR1 and CDR2 are LGHDT and YNNKEL (reference sequence). The CDR3 region is CASSQERTGGDSYNEQFF. The CDR3 nucleotides read TGTGCCAGCAGCCAGGAACGGACAGGGGGCGACTCATACAATGAGCAGTTCTTC.

The CDR3, as DNA: TGTGCCAGCAGCAAACGCGGAGAATATTCACCCCTCCACTTT. This sequence encodes CASSKRGEYSPLHF. The V gene is TRBV21-1, the J gene TRBJ1-6. TRBV21-1 is given as a pseudogene. The CDR3 totals 14 residues.

V gene TRBV6-5 combines with J gene TRBJ2-1, with 14 bases matching TRBD2. J lost 8 bases, V lost 10 bases, and 7 bases had no gene match. Germline V CDR1 and CDR2: MNHEY, SVGAGI. The CDR3 totals 14 residues. The CDR3 DNA reads as TGTGCCACGAGGACTAGCGGGGGGTTGGATGAGCAGTTCTTC. This gives the protein CATRTSGGLDEQFF.

V and J are TRBV5-1 and TRBJ2-1; 12 bases align to TRBD2. CDR3 length: 16 residues. V lost 1 base, J lost 8 bases, and 7 bases stayed unmatched. Germline CDR1 SGHRS, CDR2 YFSETQ. In nucleotides, the CDR3 is TGCGCCAGCAGCTTGCCTAGCGGGGGGGCAAACGATGAGCAGTTCTTC. It specifies CASSLPSGGANDEQFF.

This clone showed up just once. The rearrangement joins TRBV2 to TRBJ1-4; TRBD1 aligns across 7 bases. V was clipped by 8 bases and J by 0 bases; unmatched bases: 6. The length of the CDR3 is 15 residues. Germline V gene lookup returns CDR1 SNHLY and CDR2 FYNNEI. The CDR3 DNA reads as TGTGCCAGCGGATGGGGACAGTCAACTAATGAAAAACTGTTTTTT. This translates into CASGWGQSTNEKLFF.

V usage is TRBV5-6 and J usage is TRBJ1-2, with D possibly TRBD1 on 6 matching bases. The germline gives CDR1 SGHDT, CDR2 YYEEEE. V was trimmed by 6 bases and J by 4 bases, leaving 19 bases between them. The CDR3 runs to 15 residues. CDR3 in amino acids: CASIHWGPFSYGYTF. The CDR3 nucleotides are TGTGCCAGCATCCACTGGGGGCCGTTTTCCTATGGCTACACCTTC.

A single count supports this clone. CDR3 in amino acids: CASSPLGGRNTEAFF. The CDR3 DNA is TGTGCCAGCAGTCCCCTGGGGGGGAGGAACACTGAAGCTTTCTTT. This chain uses TRBV27 with TRBJ1-1; tentative D call: TRBD1 (5 bases). V lost 5 bases and J 1 base, leaving 14 bases between the germline ends. Germline lookup yields CDR1 MNHEY and CDR2 SMNVEV (reference sequence). The CDR3 is made up of 15 amino acids.

The rearrangement joins TRBV10-3 to TRBJ2-3, with 14 bases that match TRBD2. V gave up 3 bases and J gave up 8 bases; unmatched junction bases: 7. Germline V gene data show CDR1 as ENHRY and CDR2 as SYGVKD. The CDR3 is made up of 16 amino acids. CDR3: CAISDPTSGGARTQYF. The DNA of the CDR3 is TGTGCCATCAGTGATCCGACTAGCGGGGGGGCCCGTACGCAGTATTTT.

The J gene is TRBJ1-2, the V gene TRBV6-5; D call uncertain. V lost 5 bases, J lost 1 base, and 5 bases lay in between. The germline V gene has CDR1 MNHEY and CDR2 SVGAGI. The CDR3 sequence is 12 residues long. CDR3 region: CASSTHNYGYTF. DNA of the CDR3: TGTGCCAGCAGTACACATAACTATGGCTACACCTTC.

The chain carries TRBV30 and TRBJ1-2; the D gene is possibly TRBD1 (5 bases). The CDR3 loop spans 15 amino acids. Germline V lookup: CDR1 GTSNPN, CDR2 SVGIG (reference sequence). The V end was cut by 0 bases, the J end by 5 bases, with 16 bases between. The CDR3 reads CAWSVSPSRAYGYTF. The CDR3 coding sequence is TGTGCCTGGAGTGTCTCTCCGAGCAGGGCGTATGGCTACACCTTC.

The chain is built from TRBV9 and TRBJ1-6; no reliable D call. The V and J ends lost 4 bases and 3 bases respectively, with 5 bases between them. Germline loops: CDR1 SGDLS, CDR2 YYNGEE. This CDR3 contains 13 residues. The CDR3 sequence is CASSPSYNSPLHF. The CDR3 DNA reads as TGTGCCAGCAGCCCCAGCTATAATTCACCCCTCCACTTT.

V and J are TRBV24-1 and TRBJ2-5, with a tentative D call TRBD2 (5 bases). Germline lookup yields CDR1 KGHDR and CDR2 SFDVKD. The CDR3 is made up of 15 amino acids. Trimming pared 2 bases from V and 2 bases from J, leaving 11 bases between. The CDR3 DNA follows: TGTGCCACCAGTGATTCGGGAACAGCACAAGAGACCCAGTACTTC. Translated, it gives CATSDSGTAQETQYF.

The chain is built from TRBV27 and TRBJ1-3, with D unclear. The CDR3 is 15 residues long. Trimming pared 6 bases from V and 0 bases from J, leaving 12 bases between. The germline gives CDR1 MNHEY, CDR2 SMNVEV (reference sequence). CDR3 in DNA: TGTGCCAGCAGCGACACATTTGGCTCTGGAAACACCATATATTTT. The encoded protein is CASSDTFGSGNTIYF.

The table lists this clone with a count of one. The genes are TRBV27 and TRBJ2-7; unclear D gene. CDR3 size: 13 residues. CDR1 is MNHEY, CDR2 SMNVEV, per germline (reference sequence). Trimming left V 4 bases short and J 1 base short, with 8 bases between. CDR3 residues: CASSSYSSYEQYF. The CDR3 region has the DNA TGTGCCAGCAGTTCTTACTCATCCTACGAGCAGTACTTC.